This TCR beta chain originates from a study of T cell changes during pregnancy in multiple sclerosis. Clones were read by immunoSEQ multiplex PCR, and TCRdb kept only the in-frame ones, dropping some. The sample holds about 50,000 clones, approximately 94% seen once. Germline CDR1 and CDR2: LGHNA and YSLEER. This CDR3 spans 15 amino acids. Trimming removed 0 bases from V and 3 bases from J, with 12 bases in between. The TCR comes from a female donor with multiple sclerosis, enrolled in a pregnancy study. Here the sequenced sample was CD8+ T cells from peripheral blood mononuclear cells, taken before pregnancy. The chain joins TRBV4-3 to TRBJ2-7; TRBD1 is a possible D gene (5 bases). CDR3 in DNA: TGCGCCAGCAGCCAAGAGGCAGGGTTCATCTACGAGCAGTACTTC. This codes for CASSQEAGFIYEQYF.